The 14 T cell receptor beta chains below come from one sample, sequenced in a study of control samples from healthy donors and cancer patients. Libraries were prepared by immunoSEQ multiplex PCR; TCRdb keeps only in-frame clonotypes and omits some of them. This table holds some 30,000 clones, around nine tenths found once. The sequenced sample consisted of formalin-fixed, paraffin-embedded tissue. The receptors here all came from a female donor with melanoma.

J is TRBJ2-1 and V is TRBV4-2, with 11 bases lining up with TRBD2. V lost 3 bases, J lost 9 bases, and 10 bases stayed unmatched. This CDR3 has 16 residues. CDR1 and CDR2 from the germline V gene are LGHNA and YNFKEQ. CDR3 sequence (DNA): TGTGCCAGCAGCCACCCCGGGACTAGCGGAGGGGGTGAGCAGTTCTTC. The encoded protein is CASSHPGTSGGGEQFF.

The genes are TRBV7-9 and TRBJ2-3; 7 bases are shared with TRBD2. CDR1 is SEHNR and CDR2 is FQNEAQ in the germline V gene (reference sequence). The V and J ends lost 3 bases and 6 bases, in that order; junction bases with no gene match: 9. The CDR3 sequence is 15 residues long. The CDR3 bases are TGTGCCAGCAGCTTCCCAGCGGGAACTTCGGATACGCAGTATTTT. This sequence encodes CASSFPAGTSDTQYF.

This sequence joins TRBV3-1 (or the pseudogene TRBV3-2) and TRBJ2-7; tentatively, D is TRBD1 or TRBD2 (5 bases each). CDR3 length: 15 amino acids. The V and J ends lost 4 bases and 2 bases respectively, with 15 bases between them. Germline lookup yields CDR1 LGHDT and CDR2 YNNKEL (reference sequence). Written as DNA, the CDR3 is TGTGCCAGCAGCCGAGGGACCCTAGTGGCCTACGAGCAGTACTTC. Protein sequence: CASSRGTLVAYEQYF.

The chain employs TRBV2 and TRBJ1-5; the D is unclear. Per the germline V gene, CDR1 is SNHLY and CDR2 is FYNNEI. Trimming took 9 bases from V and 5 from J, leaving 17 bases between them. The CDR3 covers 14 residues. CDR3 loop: CASTRAVQDQPQHF. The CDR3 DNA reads TGTGCCAGTACCCGGGCAGTTCAAGATCAGCCCCAGCATTTT.

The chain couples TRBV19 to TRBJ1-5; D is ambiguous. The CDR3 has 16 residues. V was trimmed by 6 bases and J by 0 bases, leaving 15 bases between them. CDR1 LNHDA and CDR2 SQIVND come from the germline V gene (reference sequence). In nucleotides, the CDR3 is TGTGCCAGTAGCCTTGTGGGAGGTTATAGCAATCAGCCCCAGCATTTT. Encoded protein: CASSLVGGYSNQPQHF.

In nucleotides, the CDR3 is TGTGCCATCAGACAGGGGGGGACGGCTAATGAAAAACTGTTTTTT. Amino acid sequence: CAIRQGGTANEKLFF. J is TRBJ1-4 and V is TRBV10-3; 8 bases agree with TRBD1. The V segment lost 6 bases and the J segment 3 bases; nucleotides outside the gene matches: 6. The CDR3 has 15 amino acids. From germline, CDR1 is ENHRY and CDR2 SYGVKD.

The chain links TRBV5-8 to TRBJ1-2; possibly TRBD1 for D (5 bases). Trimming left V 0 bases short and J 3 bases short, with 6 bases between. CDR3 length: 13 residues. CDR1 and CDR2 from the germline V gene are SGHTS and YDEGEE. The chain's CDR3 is CASSLGRDYGYTF. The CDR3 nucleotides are TGTGCCAGCAGCTTGGGCAGGGACTATGGCTACACCTTC.

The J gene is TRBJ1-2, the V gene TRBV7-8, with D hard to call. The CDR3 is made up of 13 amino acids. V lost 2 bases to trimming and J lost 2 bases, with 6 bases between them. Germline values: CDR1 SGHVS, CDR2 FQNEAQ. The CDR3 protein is CASSLMENYGYTF. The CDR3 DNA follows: TGTGCCAGCAGCTTAATGGAGAACTATGGCTACACCTTC.

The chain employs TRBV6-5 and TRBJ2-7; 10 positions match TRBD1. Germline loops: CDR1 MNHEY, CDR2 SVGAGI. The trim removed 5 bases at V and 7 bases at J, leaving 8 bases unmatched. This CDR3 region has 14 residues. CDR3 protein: CASSTGTGAKEQYF. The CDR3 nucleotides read TGTGCCAGCAGTACCGGGACAGGGGCCAAGGAGCAGTACTTC.

CDR3 DNA sequence: TGCGCCAGCAGCTTGGGGACTTTTCTAGATACGCAGTATTTT. Translation: CASSLGTFLDTQYF. The chain combines TRBV5-1 with TRBJ2-3; D perhaps matches TRBD2 (5 bases). Trimming took 0 bases from V and 5 from J, leaving 10 bases between them. CDR1 and CDR2 from the germline V gene are SGHRS and YFSETQ. The CDR3 has 14 residues.

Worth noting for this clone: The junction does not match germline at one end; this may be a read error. The CDR3 here is CANSKGLTTRTSEQYF. In DNA form, the CDR3 reads TGTGCCAACAGCAAGGGTCTGACTACCAGAACGTCCGAGCAGTACTTC. The J gene is TRBJ2-7, the V gene TRBV3-1 (or the pseudogene TRBV3-2); possible D gene TRBD2, 5 bases. The CDR3 is made up of 16 amino acids. Germline V gene data show CDR1 as LGHDT and CDR2 as YNNKEL (reference sequence).

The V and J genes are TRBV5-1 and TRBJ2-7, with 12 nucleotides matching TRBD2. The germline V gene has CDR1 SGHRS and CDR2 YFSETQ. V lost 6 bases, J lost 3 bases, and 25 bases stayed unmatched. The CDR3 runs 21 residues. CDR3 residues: CASTGNVGKALAGGPVYEQYF. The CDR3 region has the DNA TGCGCCAGCACCGGAAACGTGGGGAAAGCCCTAGCGGGAGGGCCTGTCTACGAGCAGTACTTC.

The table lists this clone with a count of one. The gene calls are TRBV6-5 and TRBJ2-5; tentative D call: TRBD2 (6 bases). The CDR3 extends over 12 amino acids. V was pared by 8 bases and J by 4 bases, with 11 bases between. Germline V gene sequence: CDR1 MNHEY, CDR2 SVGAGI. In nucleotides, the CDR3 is TGTGCCAGCTGGGGGGTAGGAGAGACCCAGTACTTC. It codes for CASWGVGETQYF.

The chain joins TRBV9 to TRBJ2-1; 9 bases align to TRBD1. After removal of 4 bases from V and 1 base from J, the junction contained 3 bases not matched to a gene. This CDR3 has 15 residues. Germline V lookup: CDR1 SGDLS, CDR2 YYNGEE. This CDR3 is CASSPGQGSYNEQFF. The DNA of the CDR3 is TGTGCCAGCAGCCCGGGACAGGGTTCCTACAATGAGCAGTTCTTC.